This T cell receptor (beta chain) was recovered during a study of shared clonotypes between healthy human individuals. A word on this clone: What it recognizes is unknown.

Per the study methods: ImmunoSEQ yielded junction-only sequences lacking quality scores, so filtering differed. Profiling relied on immunoSEQ multiplex PCR, and the TCRdb table lists in-frame clones only, not all of them. V and J calls and clone size are those listed in that table; D and trimming were worked out from the DNA. The table includes under 600,000 clones, about 96% detected once. The donor population consisted of healthy HIV-negative adults with no recent acute infections or vaccinations. Study-level points and caveats: Shared clonotypes across all four donors exceeded non-shared ones in generation probability. Clonotype sharing among donors was expected to depend on sequencing depth.

Germline V gives CDR1 PRHDT, CDR2 FYEKMQ (reference sequence). V was clipped by 5 bases and J by 3 bases; unmatched bases: 8. There are 15 residues in the CDR3. The TCR was taken from a woman in her 30s in good health. The sample comprised naive CD4+ T cells sorted from blood. The sample's subset: CD45RA+ positively selected. The chain links TRBV13 to TRBJ2-7, with 9 bases aligning to TRBD1. The CDR3 region has the DNA TGTGCCAGCAGCCCCTACCGGGGACAGGGCTACGAGCAGTACTTC. Translated: CASSPYRGQGYEQYF.